Listed below are T cell receptor beta chains from one sample, sequenced in a study of cytotoxic CD8 clonotypes in ibrutinib-treated CLL. Sequencing was performed with immunoSEQ multiplex PCR; in TCRdb, only in-frame clones are kept and a portion is missing. Of 150,000 or so clones listed, 80% to 90% are singletons. The sample was PBMCs, taken after 24 months of ibrutinib treatment. Receptor source: a human donor with chronic lymphocytic leukemia. CDR3s include the opening cysteine and the closing phenylalanine or tryptophan. A D gene is named only where the DNA matches it firmly. Size is stated for part of the rows, as once, few or many counts, or as a class when the clone is expanded.

V gene,clone size,D gene,J gene,CDR3 DNA,CDR3 protein
TRBV5-1,NA,TRBD1,TRBJ1-2,TGCGCCAGCAGCTTGGAATTCTATCGTCGAGACAGGGGACTTGGGGATGGCTACACCTTC,CASSLEFYRRDRGLGDGYTF
TRBV28,NA,NA,TRBJ1-2,TGTGCCAGCAGTTTCCCGGGGTCGATCCGTGGCTACACCTTC,CASSFPGSIRGYTF
TRBV6-5,few,NA,TRBJ1-3,TGTGCCAGCAGTTACGGAGGGGGCTCTGGAAACACCATATATTTT,CASSYGGGSGNTIYF
TRBV4-1,NA,NA,TRBJ1-5,TGCGCCAGCAGCCCCCAACCTGGTCGCTCCAATCAGCCCCAGCATTTT,CASSPQPGRSNQPQHF
TRBV15,NA,NA,TRBJ1-1,TGTGCCACCAGCAGACCCCCGGCGGCTTTCTTT,CATSRPPAAFF
TRBV4-3,NA,NA,TRBJ1-4,TGCGCCAGCAGCCAAGATGGCCCTAGGCTTAACTTGGAAAAACTGTTTTTT,CASSQDGPRLNLEKLFF
TRBV28,once,TRBD1,TRBJ2-5,TGTGCCAGCATGGATGGGACAGGGTCAGAGACCCAGTACTTC,CASMDGTGSETQYF
TRBV19,NA,NA,TRBJ1-1,TGTGCCAGTAGTGCCGGGGGCAACACTGAAGCTTTCTTT,CASSAGGNTEAFF
TRBV5-6,NA,NA,TRBJ2-2,TGTGCCAGCAGCTTGGCTGTAGTTGACACCGGGGAGCTGTTTTTT,CASSLAVVDTGELFF
TRBV5-5,NA,TRBD1,TRBJ2-5,TGTGCCAGCAGCCGGTCCCCGGACAGGGGGCAGGGAGAGACCCAGTACTTC,CASSRSPDRGQGETQYF
TRBV28,once,NA,TRBJ2-5,TGTGCCAGCAGTCCGGGCGGGGCCTCTCGGGGGACCCAGTACTTC,CASSPGGASRGTQYF
TRBV5-6,NA,TRBD2,TRBJ2-7,TGTGCCAGCAGCATAATAGCGGGGGGCTCCTACGAGCAGTACTTC,CASSIIAGGSYEQYF
TRBV6-6,few,NA,TRBJ2-2,TGTGCCAGCGATGGGGCAGCTACCGGGGAGCTGTTTTTT,CASDGAATGELFF
TRBV28,NA,NA,TRBJ2-1,TGTGCCAGCAGTGACAGTTCCTACAATGAGCAGTTCTTC,CASSDSSYNEQFF
TRBV29-1,NA,TRBD2,TRBJ2-5,TGCAGCGTTGAAGGACTAGCGGGAGAGACCCAGTACTTC,CSVEGLAGETQYF
TRBV4-3,NA,TRBD1,TRBJ1-2,TGCGCCAGCAGCCAAGCGACCTCGAGGGGGCTTGGGTATGGCTACACCTTC,CASSQATSRGLGYGYTF
TRBV29-1,NA,TRBD1,TRBJ2-3,TGCAGCGTTGAAGTCGGGACAGGGTTAGGAGATACGCAGTATTTT,CSVEVGTGLGDTQYF
TRBV9,NA,NA,TRBJ2-7,TGTGCCAGCAGCGTAGGGGGTTCAACGTACGAGCAGTACTTC,CASSVGGSTYEQYF
TRBV5-8,NA,NA,TRBJ1-1,TGTGCCAGCAGCTCGACCCCAGGTTACTCTGAAGCTTTCTTT,CASSSTPGYSEAFF
TRBV9,NA,TRBD2,TRBJ2-5,TGTGCCAGCAGCGCTCCTACACCGGGACTAGCGGGACTAGAGACCCAGTACTTC,CASSAPTPGLAGLETQYF
TRBV28,NA,NA,TRBJ1-5,TGTGCCAGCAGTTTTGCGGCCAGGGGCCTAGGCGGGCCCCAGCATTTT,CASSFAARGLGGPQHF
TRBV7-2,once,NA,TRBJ2-5,TGTGCCAGCAGCCCGCGGACGGAGAAAGAGACCCAGTACTTC,CASSPRTEKETQYF
TRBV5-4,few,NA,TRBJ1-5,TGTGCCAGCAGCTTGGGAGAGAATCAGCCCCAGCATTTT,CASSLGENQPQHF
TRBV9,NA,TRBD1,TRBJ2-7,TGTGCCAGCAGCGTTGGACAGGGGCCCTACGAGCAGTACTTC,CASSVGQGPYEQYF
TRBV6-4,many,TRBD2,TRBJ2-6,TGTGCCAGCAGTGACGGGACTAGCTCTGGGGCCAACGTCCTGACTTTC,CASSDGTSSGANVLTF
TRBV11-3,NA,TRBD2,TRBJ2-1,TGTGCCAGCAGCGGCGGAGGCGGGACTAAGCAGTTCTTC,CASSGGGGTKQFF
TRBV28,NA,TRBD1,TRBJ1-1,TGTGCCAGCAGGCAAACAGGGGTGAGCACTGAAGCTTTCTTT,CASRQTGVSTEAFF
TRBV7-3,NA,TRBD2,TRBJ2-2,TGTGCCAGCAGCTCGACTAGCGGGAAGAACACCGGGGAGCTGTTTTTT,CASSSTSGKNTGELFF
TRBV5-4,NA,TRBD1,TRBJ1-1,TGTGCCAGCAGCACCACAGGGGGCACTGAAGCTTTCTTT,CASSTTGGTEAFF
TRBV28,NA,TRBD2,TRBJ2-2,TGTGCCAGCAGTTTGCTAGCGGGAACCGGGGAGCTGTTTTTT,CASSLLAGTGELFF
TRBV5-4,NA,NA,TRBJ2-7,TGTGCCAGCAGCTTGGGCAACGAGCAGTACTTC,CASSLGNEQYF
TRBV19,NA,NA,TRBJ1-5,TGTGCCAGTAGTATAGGGGCCAGGGATCGCCAGCCCCAGCATTTT,CASSIGARDRQPQHF
TRBV19,NA,TRBD1,TRBJ2-7,TGTGCCAGTAACACAGGGGGCGATTACGAGCAGTACTTC,CASNTGGDYEQYF
TRBV6-1,NA,NA,TRBJ1-5,TGTGCCAGCAGTGAGGGGGGAAAAGGGCTTCGGAATCAGCCCCAGCATTTT,CASSEGGKGLRNQPQHF
TRBV27,NA,TRBD1,TRBJ1-5,TGTGCCAGCAGTTTGACAGGGGGCCCCAATCAGCCCCAGCATTTT,CASSLTGGPNQPQHF
TRBV10-3,NA,NA,TRBJ2-1,TGTGCCGCCCGGCCCCAGGACCGAGTCAATGAGCAGTTCTTC,CAARPQDRVNEQFF
TRBV4-2,NA,NA,TRBJ2-7,TGTGCCAGCAGCCAAGATCTAGTGTACGAGCAGTACTTC,CASSQDLVYEQYF
TRBV5-4,NA,TRBD1,TRBJ2-7,TGTGCCAGCAGTCAAAAGCGGGACAGGGTAAGGGAGCAGTACTTC,CASSQKRDRVREQYF
TRBV6-6,NA,NA,TRBJ1-2,TGTGCCAGCAGTTACTCAGCAGGGTATGGCTACACCTTC,CASSYSAGYGYTF
TRBV14,NA,TRBD1,TRBJ1-1,TGTGCCAGCAGCCAACGGGACAGGCGTGGAGCTTTCTTT,CASSQRDRRGAFF
TRBV28,NA,NA,TRBJ1-4,TGTGCCAGCAGTTTAGGCGGGGCGGCTAATGAAAAACTGTTTTTT,CASSLGGAANEKLFF
TRBV19,NA,NA,TRBJ1-1,TGTGCCAGTAGTCCCCTGGGGGGGGGAATTGCACAGTTGAACACTGAAGCTTTCTTT,CASSPLGGGIAQLNTEAFF
TRBV4-2,NA,TRBD2,TRBJ2-1,TGTGCCAGCAGCCAAGGTTCACCGGGGCGTACTAGCGGCTACAATGAGCAGTTCTTC,CASSQGSPGRTSGYNEQFF
TRBV18,NA,NA,TRBJ1-1,TGTGCCAGCTCACCATTGGGTTCGGAAAGGGTGCACACTGAAGCTTTCTTT,CASSPLGSERVHTEAFF
TRBV7-6,once,NA,TRBJ1-3,TGTGCCAGCACCACAACGGGAAACACCATATATTTT,CASTTTGNTIYF
TRBV30,NA,NA,TRBJ1-4,TGTGCCTGGAGTAAGGTCGGTGAAAAACTGTTTTTT,CAWSKVGEKLFF
TRBV6-5,NA,NA,TRBJ2-1,TGTGCCAGCAGTTCCGGGTTTCTCAATGAGCAGTTCTTC,CASSSGFLNEQFF
TRBV28,NA,TRBD1,TRBJ2-1,TGTGCCAGCAGTTTATCGGGACAGGGGTACAATGAGCAGTTCTTC,CASSLSGQGYNEQFF
TRBV5-1,NA,NA,TRBJ2-1,TGCGCCAGCAGCTTGGCTTCGCCCGCCAATGAGCAGTTCTTC,CASSLASPANEQFF
TRBV7-7,NA,NA,TRBJ2-5,TGTGCCAGCAGCCTAGGGACCGCAGAGACCCAGTACTTC,CASSLGTAETQYF
TRBV7-2,NA,TRBD2,TRBJ2-5,TGTGCCAGCAGCCCCCGAAGCGGGGCAAAAGAGACCCAGTACTTC,CASSPRSGAKETQYF
TRBV2,NA,TRBD1,TRBJ1-1,TGTGCCAGCAGTACAGGGGAGAACACTGAAGCTTTCTTT,CASSTGENTEAFF
TRBV7-2,NA,NA,TRBJ2-7,TGTGCCAGCAGCTCAACCAACCGGGACGCCCGTTTAAACTTC,CASSSTNRDARLNF
TRBV15,once,TRBD1,TRBJ2-3,TGTGCCACCAGCAGAGATCCAAGGGGGCGCTTCACAGATACGCAGTATTTT,CATSRDPRGRFTDTQYF
TRBV19,NA,NA,TRBJ1-2,TGTGCCAGTAGTAATCTGGGGGCCGGCTATGGCTACACCTTC,CASSNLGAGYGYTF
TRBV6-1,NA,NA,TRBJ1-4,TGTGCCAGCATAGGGCCGGGTGAAAAACTGTTTTTT,CASIGPGEKLFF